The 17 T cell receptor beta chains given below trace back to one sample, sequenced in a study of sequential checkpoint blockade in melanoma. The method was immunoSEQ multiplex PCR; TCRdb's version includes in-frame clones alone and lacks a portion of them. This table has some 17,000 clones, more than 65% appearing once. Specified treatment: randomized to nivolumab then ipilimumab (arm A) or the reverse (arm B). Specimen: CD8+ T cells sorted from blood (inferred from file names), collected from a patient given nivolumab and ipilimumab in sequence. The receptors come from a human donor with melanoma.

This clone counts as medium-sized (0.01 to 0.1%). The rearrangement joins TRBV6-1 to TRBJ2-7, with 13 bases lining up with TRBD2. This CDR3 is 14 amino acids long. V lost 7 bases and J lost 5; bases outside the gene matches: 5. CDR1 is MNHNS and CDR2 is SASEGT in the germline V gene. The CDR3 protein is CASNKGLAGDEQYV. The CDR3 region has the DNA TGTGCCAGCAACAAAGGACTAGCGGGGGACGAGCAGTACGTC.

This chain joins TRBV9 and TRBJ2-1; TRBD2 agrees at 9 bases. CDR1 is SGDLS, CDR2 YYNGEE, per germline. The CDR3 contains 15 residues. V lost 3 bases and J lost 4; bases outside the gene matches: 5. The CDR3 region is CASSAAGGDYNEQFF. Written as DNA, the CDR3 is TGTGCCAGCAGCGCCGCGGGGGGGGATTACAATGAGCAGTTCTTC. Supplemented by reference TRBV9 and TRBJ2-1, the full variable domain reads DSGVTQTPKHLITATGQRVTLRCSPRSGDLSVYWYQQSLDQGLQFLIQYYNGEERAKGNILERFSAQQFPDLHSELNLSSLELGDSALYFCASSAAGGDYNEQFFGPGTRLTVL.

This clone was picked up one time. The V gene is TRBV27, the J gene TRBJ1-1; D perhaps matches TRBD1 (6 bases). There are 14 residues in the CDR3. Germline assignment: CDR1 MNHEY and CDR2 SMNVEV (reference sequence). V was shortened by 3 bases and J by 1 base, with 9 bases between the two germline ends. The CDR3 DNA reads as TGTGCCAGCAGTTTGGGGACACCGAACACTGAAGCTTTCTTT. Its translation: CASSLGTPNTEAFF.

The V gene is TRBV28, the J gene TRBJ1-4, with a tentative D call TRBD1 (6 bases). Trimming cost V 8 bases and J 6 bases, with 19 bases left between them. The CDR3 covers 15 residues. Germline assignment: CDR1 MDHEN and CDR2 SYDVKM. CDR3 sequence reads: CASANKQGGDEKLFF. CDR3 in DNA: TGTGCCAGCGCCAACAAACAGGGCGGAGATGAAAAACTGTTTTTT.

DNA for the CDR3: TGTGCCAGCAGCCGCTCAACTAGCGGTCAAGAGACCCAGTACTTC. Its protein is CASSRSTSGQETQYF. The chain has TRBV6-4 and TRBJ2-5; 8 nucleotides agree with TRBD2. The CDR3 extends over 15 amino acids. Germline V gives CDR1 MRHNA, CDR2 SNTAGT. V dropped 6 bases and J dropped 2; count of bases not matched to a gene: 8.

The V gene is TRBV5-4, the J gene TRBJ2-1, with TRBD1 matching over 7 bases. Germline trimming cut 4 bases from V and 7 bases from J; bases unmatched to any gene: 14. The CDR3 is 16 amino acids. Germline V lookup: CDR1 SGHNT, CDR2 YYREEE (reference sequence). The CDR3 DNA is TGTGCCAGCAGCGAGGGACAGTCCCGACCATATAATGAGCAGTTCTTC. This gives the protein CASSEGQSRPYNEQFF.

This clone was seen a single time. The V and J genes are TRBV2 and TRBJ2-1; TRBD2 matches at 11 bases. V was clipped by 6 bases and J by 7 bases; unmatched bases: 2. The CDR3 runs to 13 residues. Germline lookup yields CDR1 SNHLY and CDR2 FYNNEI. This CDR3 reads CASRVAGGNEQFF. The CDR3 DNA reads TGTGCCAGCAGGGTAGCGGGGGGGAATGAGCAGTTCTTC.

This rearrangement joins TRBV13 to TRBJ1-4; perhaps TRBD1 as D (5 bases). Trimming took 6 bases from V and 5 from J, leaving 10 bases between them. Germline V gene lookup returns CDR1 PRHDT and CDR2 FYEKMQ (reference sequence). There are 13 residues in the CDR3. The CDR3 DNA reads as TGTGCCAGCAGTTACCGGGGGAATGAAAAACTGTTTTTT. Protein product: CASSYRGNEKLFF.

The chain is built from TRBV4-2 and TRBJ2-1, with a tentative D call TRBD1 (6 bases). Germline lookup yields CDR1 LGHNA and CDR2 YNFKEQ. The CDR3 loop spans 16 amino acids. V was clipped by 0 bases and J by 13 bases, with 22 bases between them. The CDR3 protein is CASSQDILGGARGQFF. The DNA of the CDR3 is TGTGCCAGCAGCCAAGATATACTCGGTGGGGCCAGGGGTCAGTTCTTC.

In its sample, this clone is medium-sized. The chain combines TRBV4-3 with TRBJ1-1; D remains unclear. Germline values: CDR1 LGHNA, CDR2 YSLEER. V was shortened by 0 bases and J by 11 bases, with 13 bases between the two germline ends. This CDR3 is built from 13 residues. This CDR3 is CASSQDWGVGAFF. CDR3 sequence (DNA): TGCGCCAGCAGCCAAGATTGGGGAGTTGGGGCTTTCTTT.

The V and J genes are TRBV6-6 and TRBJ1-2; 7 bases are shared with TRBD1. The CDR3 is 11 residues long. With V trimmed by 10 bases and J by 8 bases, 7 bases remained unmatched. Germline CDR1 reads MNHNY; CDR2 reads SVGAGI (reference sequence). The CDR3, as DNA: TGTGCCACGGGGACAGCGCTCGGCTACACCTTC. Amino acid sequence: CATGTALGYTF.

The chain links TRBV2 to TRBJ2-5; 8 bases align to TRBD2. The CDR3 runs 15 residues. V was clipped by 4 bases and J by 1 base; unmatched bases: 5. Germline V gene data show CDR1 as SNHLY and CDR2 as FYNNEI. This chain's CDR3 is CASSGLAGLQETQYF. CDR3 nucleotide sequence: TGTGCCAGCAGTGGATTAGCGGGGCTCCAAGAGACCCAGTACTTC.

This rearrangement joins TRBV27 to TRBJ2-1, with a weak D call TRBD2 (7 bases). CDR3 length: 15 amino acids. In germline, CDR1 is MNHEY, CDR2 SMNVEV (reference sequence). V was trimmed by 7 bases and J by 2 bases, leaving 15 bases between them. The CDR3 spells CASIEGGGPYNEQFF. Written as DNA, the CDR3 is TGTGCCAGCATTGAGGGGGGGGGACCCTACAATGAGCAGTTCTTC.

This clone was seen more than once but under ten times. The chain employs TRBV4-2 and TRBJ2-1; 8 nucleotides match TRBD2. CDR1 and CDR2 from the germline V gene are LGHNA and YNFKEQ. The CDR3 spans 16 residues. V lost 4 bases and J lost 6; bases outside the gene matches: 11. The chain's CDR3 is CASSPPGAGGPNEQFF. In nucleotides, the CDR3 is TGTGCCAGCAGCCCTCCGGGGGCGGGGGGCCCCAATGAGCAGTTCTTC.

This clone was counted once. The chain joins TRBV7-6 to TRBJ2-1; weak D call: TRBD2 (6 bases). This CDR3 spans 15 amino acids. With 7 bases removed from V and 2 bases from J, the gap between germline ends came to 15 bases. Per the germline V gene, CDR1 is SGHVS and CDR2 is FNYEAQ. The CDR3 spells CASKAGTAPYNEQFF. The CDR3 nucleotides are TGTGCCAGCAAAGCCGGGACTGCTCCCTACAATGAGCAGTTCTTC.

The chain joins TRBV5-4 to TRBJ1-6; possibly TRBD1 for D (6 bases). The CDR3 sequence is 16 residues long. Trimming removed 3 bases at V and 8 bases at J, with 18 bases between. The V gene's germline CDR1 is SGHNT and CDR2 YYREEE (reference sequence). This chain's CDR3 is CASSSLGGRSDSPLHF. The CDR3, as DNA: TGTGCCAGCAGCTCGCTGGGGGGGCGGTCGGATTCACCCCTCCACTTT.

This CDR3 is CASSYRETGELFF. The CDR3 region has the DNA TGTGCCAGCAGTTACCGGGAAACCGGGGAGCTGTTTTTT. The V and J genes are TRBV6-5 and TRBJ2-2; D perhaps matches TRBD2 (5 bases). Deletions cut 2 bases from V and 5 bases from J, with 6 bases between. The CDR3 length is 13 residues. Germline V gene sequence: CDR1 MNHEY, CDR2 SVGAGI.